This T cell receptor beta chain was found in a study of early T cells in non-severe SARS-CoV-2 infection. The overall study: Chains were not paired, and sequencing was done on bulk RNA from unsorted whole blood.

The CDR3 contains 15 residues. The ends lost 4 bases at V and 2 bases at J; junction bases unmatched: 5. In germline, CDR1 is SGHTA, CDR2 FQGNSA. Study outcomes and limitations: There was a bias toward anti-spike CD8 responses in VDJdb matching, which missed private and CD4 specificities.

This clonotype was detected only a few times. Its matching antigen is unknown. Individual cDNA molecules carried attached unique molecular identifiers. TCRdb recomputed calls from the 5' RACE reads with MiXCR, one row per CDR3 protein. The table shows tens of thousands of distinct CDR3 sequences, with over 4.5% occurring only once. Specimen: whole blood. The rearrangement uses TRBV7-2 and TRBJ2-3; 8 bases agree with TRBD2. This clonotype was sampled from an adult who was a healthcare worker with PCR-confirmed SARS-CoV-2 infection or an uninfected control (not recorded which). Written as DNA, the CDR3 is TGTGCCAGCAGCTCGACGGGGGGGTACACAGATACGCAGTATTTT. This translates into CASSSTGGYTDTQYF. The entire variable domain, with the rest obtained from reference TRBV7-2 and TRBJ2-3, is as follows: GAGVSQSPSNKVTEKGKDVELRCDPISGHTALYWYRQSLGQGLEFLIYFQGNSAPDKSGLPSDRFSAERTGGSVSTLTIQRTQQEDSAVYLCASSSTGGYTDTQYFGPGTRLTVL.